This T cell receptor beta chain was found in a study of blood T cell dynamics during melanoma immunotherapy. Trimming cost V 3 bases and J 7 bases; bases outside gene matches: 8. The V gene's germline CDR1 is MNHEY and CDR2 SMNVEV (reference sequence). This CDR3 region has 16 residues. Study-wide points: The most clonal sorted CD8+ subset, immune-effector cells, was closest to cell-free DNA CDR3 sequences.

The method was immunoSEQ multiplex PCR; TCRdb's version includes in-frame clones alone and lacks a portion of them. The sample consists of 4,000 to 5,000 clones, 96% of them appearing once. On this clone itself: Its antigen is not identified.

The sample's time point: pre-treatment baseline. Patients had no prior systemic cancer treatment, immunosuppressants or other active cancers. This specimen was effector memory CD8+ T cells from blood, taken from a patient treated with checkpoint blockade. The origin of this receptor is a human donor with melanoma. This chain uses TRBV27 with TRBJ2-1, with 11 bases matching TRBD2. The CDR3 reads CASSFPASGRQNEQFF. In nucleotides, the CDR3 is TGTGCCAGCAGTTTCCCCGCTAGCGGGAGGCAGAATGAGCAGTTCTTC.